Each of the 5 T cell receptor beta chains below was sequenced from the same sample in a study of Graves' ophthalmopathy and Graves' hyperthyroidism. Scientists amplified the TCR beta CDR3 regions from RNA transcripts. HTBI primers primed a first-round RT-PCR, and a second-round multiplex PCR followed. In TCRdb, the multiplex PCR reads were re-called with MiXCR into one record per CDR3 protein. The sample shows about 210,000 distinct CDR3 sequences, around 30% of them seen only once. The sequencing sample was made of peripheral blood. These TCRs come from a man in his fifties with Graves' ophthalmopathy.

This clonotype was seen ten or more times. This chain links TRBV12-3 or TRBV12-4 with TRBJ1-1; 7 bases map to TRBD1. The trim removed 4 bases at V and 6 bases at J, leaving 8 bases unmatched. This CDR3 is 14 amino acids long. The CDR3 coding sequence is TGTGCCAGCAGTTCCAGGGGGGCGAGGGCTGAAGCTTTCTTT. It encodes CASSSRGARAEAFF.

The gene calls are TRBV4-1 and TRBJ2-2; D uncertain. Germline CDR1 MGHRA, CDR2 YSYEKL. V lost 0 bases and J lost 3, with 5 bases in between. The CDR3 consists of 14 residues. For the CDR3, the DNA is TGCGCCAGCAGCCAAGAAGGCTACACCGGGGAGCTGTTTTTT. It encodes CASSQEGYTGELFF.

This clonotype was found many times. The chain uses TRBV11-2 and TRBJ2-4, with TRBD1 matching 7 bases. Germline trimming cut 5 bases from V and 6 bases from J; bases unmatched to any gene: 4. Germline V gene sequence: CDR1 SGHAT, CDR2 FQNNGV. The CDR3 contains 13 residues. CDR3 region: CASSQTGANIQYF. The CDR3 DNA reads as TGTGCCAGCAGCCAAACAGGGGCAAACATTCAGTACTTC.

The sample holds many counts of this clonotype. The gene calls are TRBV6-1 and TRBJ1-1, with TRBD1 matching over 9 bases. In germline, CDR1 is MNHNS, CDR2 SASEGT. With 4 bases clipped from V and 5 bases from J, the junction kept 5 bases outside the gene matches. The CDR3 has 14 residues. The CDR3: CASSAGQGRTEAFF. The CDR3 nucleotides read TGTGCCAGCAGTGCGGGACAGGGTCGGACTGAAGCTTTCTTT.

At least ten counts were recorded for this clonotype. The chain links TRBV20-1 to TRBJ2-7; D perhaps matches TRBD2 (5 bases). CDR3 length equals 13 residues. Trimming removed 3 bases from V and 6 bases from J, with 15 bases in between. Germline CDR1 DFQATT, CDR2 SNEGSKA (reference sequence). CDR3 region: CSARYGGLLEQYF. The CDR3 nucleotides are TGCAGTGCTAGGTATGGAGGCCTCCTCGAGCAGTACTTC.